What follows are 13 T cell receptor beta chains derived from one specimen sequenced in a study of T cells in Graves' hyperthyroidism and ophthalmopathy. Using RNA transcripts as the source, TCR beta CDR3 regions were amplified. With the HTBI primer set, the TCR CDR3 went through a first round of RT-PCR. TCRdb recomputed calls from the multiplex PCR reads with MiXCR, one row per CDR3 protein. Seen here are more than 500,000 distinct CDR3 sequences, roughly 14% observed once, and the top ten hold around 4%. The sequenced sample consisted of blood. The receptors were sampled from a woman aged 40-49 years with Graves' ophthalmopathy.

This clonotype was observed a few times. This chain links TRBV28 with TRBJ2-3, with TRBD2 matching over 9 bases. This CDR3 region has 15 residues. Per germline, CDR1 MDHEN and CDR2 SYDVKM. Germline trimming cut 7 bases from V and 2 bases from J; bases unmatched to any gene: 7. As DNA, the CDR3 is TGTGCCAGCACAAGTAGCGGGAGAGTCACAGATACGCAGTATTTT. It is translated as CASTSSGRVTDTQYF.

The table lists this clonotype with many counts. The V call is TRBV7-9, the J call TRBJ2-7, with 8 bases identical to TRBD2. The germline CDR1 and CDR2 sequences are SEHNR and FQNEAQ (reference sequence). The V and J ends lost 5 bases and 4 bases, in that order; junction bases with no gene match: 10. The CDR3 extends over 15 amino acids. Here the CDR3 DNA reads TGTGCCAGCAGCCGCGGGGGGCTAACCGATTACGAGCAGTACTTC. Protein sequence: CASSRGGLTDYEQYF.

At least ten counts were recorded for this clonotype. The chain uses TRBV11-2 and TRBJ2-1, with a possible D match to TRBD2 (5 bases). Trimming pared 5 bases from V and 5 bases from J, leaving 13 bases between. The CDR3 totals 14 residues. The germline gives CDR1 SGHAT, CDR2 FQNNGV. CDR3 loop: CASSTFRGNNEQFF. CDR3 in DNA: TGTGCCAGCAGCACATTCCGGGGAAACAATGAGCAGTTCTTC. Looking up the rest from reference TRBV11-2 and TRBJ2-1 gives the full variable domain: EAGVAQSPRYKIIEKRQSVAFWCNPISGHATLYWYQQILGQGPKLLIQFQNNGVVDDSQLPKDRFSAERLKGVDSTLKIQPAKLEDSAVYLCASSTFRGNNEQFFGPGTRLTVL.

Many counts were recorded for this clonotype. The gene calls are TRBV6-2 or TRBV6-3 and TRBJ1-5; 7 bases map to TRBD1. J was trimmed by 7 bases and V by 7 bases; bases with no gene match: 7. The CDR3 length is 13 residues. Germline V lookup: CDR1 MNHEY, CDR2 SVGEGT. This CDR3 reads CASNQYRGQPQHF. In DNA form, the CDR3 reads TGTGCCAGCAATCAATACAGGGGACAGCCCCAGCATTTT.

The gene calls are TRBV19 and TRBJ2-2; no clear D gene. The CDR3 has 13 residues. In germline, CDR1 is LNHDA, CDR2 SQIVND (reference sequence). Trimming cost V 3 bases and J 6 bases, with 8 bases left between them. For the CDR3, the DNA is TGTGCCAGTAGTATTTCGTCCGCCGGGGAGCTGTTTTTT. This sequence encodes CASSISSAGELFF. Full variable domain (remainder filled in from reference TRBV19 and TRBJ2-2): DGGITQSPKYLFRKEGQNVTLSCEQNLNHDAMYWYRQDPGQGLRLIYYSQIVNDFQKGDIAEGYSVSREKKESFPLTVTSAQKNPTAFYLCASSISSAGELFFGEGSRLTVL.

This clonotype occurred many times. CDR3 residues: CASSSPKAEDNYGYTF. CDR3 sequence (DNA): TGTGCCAGCAGTTCACCTAAAGCCGAAGATAACTATGGCTACACCTTC. The chain carries TRBV12-3 or TRBV12-4 and TRBJ1-2, with D uncertain. The V gene lost 4 bases and the J gene lost 1 base, with 16 bases spanning the gap. This CDR3 spans 16 amino acids.

This clonotype was recorded at least ten times. The genes are TRBV6-1 and TRBJ1-5; 11 bases agree with TRBD1. The CDR3 is made up of 15 amino acids. Trimming cost V 6 bases and J 7 bases; bases outside gene matches: 8. CDR1 and CDR2 (germline): MNHNS, SASEGT. In DNA form, the CDR3 reads TGTGCCAGCAGCAGACTGGGACAGGGGGAACAGCCCCAGCATTTT. As protein: CASSRLGQGEQPQHF.

In its sample, this clonotype was seen many times. This chain joins TRBV7-2 and TRBJ2-5; possibly TRBD1 for D (5 bases). Germline V gene data show CDR1 as SGHTA and CDR2 as FQGNSA. This CDR3 spans 13 amino acids. Trimming removed 6 bases at V and 5 bases at J, with 13 bases between. The CDR3 here is CASRQYKGETQYF. CDR3 bases: TGTGCCAGCAGACAATATAAGGGGGAGACCCAGTACTTC.

This clonotype was counted ten times or more. This chain uses TRBV2 with TRBJ1-1; TRBD1 is a possible D gene (5 bases). Germline CDR1 SNHLY, CDR2 FYNNEI. V lost 0 bases, J lost 5 bases, and 13 bases lay in between. This CDR3 has 15 residues. CDR3 in amino acids: CASSEAVVRGTEAFF. In DNA, the CDR3 is TGTGCCAGCAGTGAAGCTGTGGTGCGGGGGACTGAAGCTTTCTTT.

This clonotype was observed at least ten times. The CDR3 sequence is CASRDGGPGREAFF. The CDR3 DNA reads TGTGCCAGCAGGGATGGGGGACCGGGTAGGGAAGCTTTCTTT. The V and J genes are TRBV7-9 and TRBJ1-1; D might be TRBD1 (5 bases). CDR1 is SEHNR and CDR2 is FQNEAQ in the germline V gene (reference sequence). The CDR3 has 14 amino acids. V was cut by 6 bases and J by 8 bases, with 19 bases left in between.

This clonotype was found many times. The rearrangement uses TRBV28 and TRBJ1-1; the D is unclear. Germline CDR1 and CDR2: MDHEN and SYDVKM. The CDR3 is made up of 14 amino acids. Trimming shortened V by 3 bases and J by 0 bases, and 8 bases separated the two germline ends. The CDR3 loop reads CASSLTQLNTEAFF. The CDR3 coding sequence is TGTGCCAGCAGTTTGACCCAGCTGAACACTGAAGCTTTCTTT.

The chain links TRBV6-1 to TRBJ2-7; 11 nucleotides agree with TRBD2. J was trimmed by 2 bases and V by 5 bases; bases with no gene match: 5. Germline V gene lookup returns CDR1 MNHNS and CDR2 SASEGT. CDR3 size: 15 residues. For the CDR3, the DNA is TGTGCCAGCAGTCGATTGACTAGCGGGGCCTACGAGCAGTACTTC. Its translation is CASSRLTSGAYEQYF.

This clonotype was counted ten times or more. The junction and the germline gene differ at one end; a read error may be behind it. The rearrangement uses TRBV7-9 and TRBJ2-1; 10 bases fit TRBD2. Germline V gene lookup returns CDR1 SEHNR and CDR2 FQNEAQ (reference sequence). There are 14 residues in the CDR3. The CDR3 here is CASSLAGAYNEQFF. CDR3 nucleotides: TGTGCCAGCAGCCTAGCGGGGGCCTACAATGAGCAGTTCTTC.